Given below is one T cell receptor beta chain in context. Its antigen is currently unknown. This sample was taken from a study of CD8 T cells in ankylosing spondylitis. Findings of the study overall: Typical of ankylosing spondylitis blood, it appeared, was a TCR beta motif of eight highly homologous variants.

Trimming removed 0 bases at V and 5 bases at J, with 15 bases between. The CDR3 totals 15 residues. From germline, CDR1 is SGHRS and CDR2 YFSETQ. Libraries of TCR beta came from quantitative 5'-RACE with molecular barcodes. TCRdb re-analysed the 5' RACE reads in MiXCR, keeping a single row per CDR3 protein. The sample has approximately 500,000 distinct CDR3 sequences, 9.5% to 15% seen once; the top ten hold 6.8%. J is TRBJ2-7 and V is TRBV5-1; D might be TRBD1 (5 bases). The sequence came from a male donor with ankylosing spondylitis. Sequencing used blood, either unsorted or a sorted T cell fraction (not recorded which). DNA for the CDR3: TGCGCCAGCAGCTTGGAACGGCAGGGCGGCGACGAGCAGTACTTC. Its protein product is CASSLERQGGDEQYF.